A selection of T cell receptor beta chains follows, all from one sample in a study of blood T cell repertoires in COVID-19. TCRdb keeps only in-frame clones here, not all; method: immunoSEQ multiplex PCR. The sample has about 44,000 clones, 80% to 90% seen once. Material: peripheral blood. These receptor sequences come from a human donor in a cohort sampled during active COVID-19. The CDR3 runs from the conserved cysteine through the conserved F or W. The order of the fields is clone size, D gene, J gene, V gene, CDR3 protein, CDR3 DNA. The D gene is left open where the match is weak. For some rows the clone size is stated as once, few or many, or as a class when expanded; others skip it.

.	TRBD1	TRBJ1-4	TRBV4-3	CASSQGRDREFEKLFF	TGCGCCAGCAGCCAAGGGCGGGACAGGGAATTTGAAAAACTGTTTTTT
.	.	TRBJ1-5	TRBV6-2/TRBV6-3	CASSSTVTQPQHF	TGTGCCAGCAGTTCGACAGTAACCCAGCCCCAGCATTTT
few	.	TRBJ2-3	TRBV10-3	CAIRNQGSADTQYF	TGTGCCATCAGGAATCAGGGGAGCGCAGATACGCAGTATTTT
.	TRBD1	TRBJ1-4	TRBV12-3/TRBV12-4	CASSLTGVWKLFF	TGTGCCAGCAGTTTGACAGGGGTTTGGAAACTGTTTTTT
.	TRBD1	TRBJ2-7	TRBV19	CASRSGGASSTYEQYF	TGTGCCAGTAGGTCAGGGGGCGCCAGCAGTACCTACGAGCAGTACTTC
few	TRBD2	TRBJ2-1	TRBV4-1	CASSQPTSGTYNEQFF	TGCGCCAGCAGCCAGCCGACTAGCGGGACCTACAATGAGCAGTTCTTC
.	TRBD1	TRBJ1-5	TRBV7-8	CASSGTGGASQPQHF	TGTGCCAGCAGCGGGACAGGGGGCGCCAGTCAGCCCCAGCATTTT
.	.	TRBJ2-4	TRBV3-1/TRBV3-2	CASSQVLAKNIQYF	TGTGCCAGCAGCCAAGTCCTAGCCAAAAACATTCAGTACTTC
.	TRBD2	TRBJ2-7	TRBV2	CARGTTSYEQYF	TGTGCCAGAGGGACTACATCCTACGAGCAGTACTTC
.	.	TRBJ2-5	TRBV5-1	CASSRGRGQETQYF	TGCGCCAGCAGTCGGGGGCGGGGGCAAGAGACCCAGTACTTC
.	.	TRBJ1-1	TRBV28	CASQPHPGQMNTEAFF	TGTGCCAGCCAACCGCACCCGGGACAAATGAACACTGAAGCTTTCTTT
once	TRBD1	TRBJ2-7	TRBV28	CASSLLGQGQSDEQYF	TGTGCCAGCAGTTTATTGGGACAGGGCCAAAGCGACGAGCAGTACTTC
.	.	TRBJ2-3	TRBV27	CASNRVSSTDTQYF	TGTGCCAGTAACCGGGTATCTAGCACAGATACGCAGTATTTT
few	.	TRBJ1-5	TRBV19	CASSSFRDTQPQHF	TGTGCCAGTAGTTCTTTCCGGGACACTCAGCCCCAGCATTTT
.	TRBD2	TRBJ2-3	TRBV5-4	CASTRAGGSTDTQYF	TGTGCCAGCACCCGGGCGGGAGGATCCACAGATACGCAGTATTTT
.	.	TRBJ1-2	TRBV2	CASRAGNYGYTF	TGTGCCAGCAGAGCGGGGAACTATGGCTACACCTTC
.	.	TRBJ2-5	TRBV6-2/TRBV6-3	CASSPRRALQETQYF	TGTGCCAGCAGCCCCCGGAGGGCTCTACAAGAGACCCAGTACTTC
.	.	TRBJ1-1	TRBV9	CASSSGGGPQGAFF	TGTGCCAGCAGCTCAGGAGGAGGGCCCCAGGGAGCTTTCTTT
.	TRBD1	TRBJ2-3	TRBV2	CASTGGQGFDTQYF	TGTGCCAGCACCGGTGGACAGGGATTCGATACGCAGTATTTT
few	TRBD1	TRBJ1-2	TRBV6-5	CASSYSGTVTNYGYTF	TGTGCCAGCAGTTACTCGGGGACAGTAACTAACTATGGCTACACCTTC
.	TRBD1	TRBJ1-2	TRBV9	CASSVRSGTGGFVGYTF	TGTGCCAGCAGCGTAAGATCGGGGACAGGGGGCTTCGTTGGCTACACCTTC
.	.	TRBJ1-1	TRBV5-8	CASSLEPGTLEAFF	TGTGCCAGCAGCTTGGAACCCGGGACTCTTGAAGCTTTCTTT